This T cell receptor (beta chain) was captured in a study of cytomegalovirus exposure and HLA in healthy donors. V was trimmed by 7 bases and J by 6 bases, leaving 21 bases between them. The germline CDR1 and CDR2 sequences are MDHEN and SYDVKM. This CDR3 has 16 amino acids. The PCR had 60 Vbeta and 13 Jbeta primers. Method: immunoSEQ multiplex PCR; TCRdb's copy keeps in-frame clones and lacks some. Counted here are approximately 150,000 clones, approximately 80% occurring once; the ten biggest clones make up around an eighth. The clonotype comes from a woman aged 40-49 years in good health and CMV-seronegative. The sequencing sample was made of PBMCs. The chain links TRBV28 to TRBJ2-2; tentatively, D is TRBD1 (6 bases). The CDR3 loop reads CASTPSGAWVAGELFF. CDR3 sequence (DNA): TGTGCCAGCACCCCCTCAGGGGCGTGGGTGGCCGGGGAGCTGTTTTTT.